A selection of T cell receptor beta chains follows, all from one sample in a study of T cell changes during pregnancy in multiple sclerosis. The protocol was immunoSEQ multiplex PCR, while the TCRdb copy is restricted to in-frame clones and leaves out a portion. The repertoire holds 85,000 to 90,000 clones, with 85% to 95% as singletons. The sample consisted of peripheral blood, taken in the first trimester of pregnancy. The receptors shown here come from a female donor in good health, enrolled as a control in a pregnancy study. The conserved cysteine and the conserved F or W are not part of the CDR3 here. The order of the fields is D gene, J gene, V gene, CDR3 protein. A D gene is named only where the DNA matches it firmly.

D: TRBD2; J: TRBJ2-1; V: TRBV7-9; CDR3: ASSSIAGSSYNEQF
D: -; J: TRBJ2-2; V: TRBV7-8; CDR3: ASQQGSTGELF
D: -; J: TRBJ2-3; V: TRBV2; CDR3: ASRRGSDTQY
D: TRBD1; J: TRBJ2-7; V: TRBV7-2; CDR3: ASSLEQGASYEQY
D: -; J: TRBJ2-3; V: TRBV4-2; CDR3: ASSRSIASTDTQY
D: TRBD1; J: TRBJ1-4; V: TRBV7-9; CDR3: ASSPYETGESNEKLF
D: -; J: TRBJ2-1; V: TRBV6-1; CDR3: ASRLHTGKRNEQF
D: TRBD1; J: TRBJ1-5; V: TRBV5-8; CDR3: ASSLGTGGADQPQH
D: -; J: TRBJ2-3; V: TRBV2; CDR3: ASVEGRDTQY
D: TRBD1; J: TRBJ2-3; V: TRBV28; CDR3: ASSLSPGGADTQY
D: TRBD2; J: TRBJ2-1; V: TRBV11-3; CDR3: ASSLGGGFEF
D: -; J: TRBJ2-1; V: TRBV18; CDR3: ASSPGGSYNEQF
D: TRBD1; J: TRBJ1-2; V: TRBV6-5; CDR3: ASRETGRYGYT
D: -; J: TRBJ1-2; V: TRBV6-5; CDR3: ASSSQGLAHGYT
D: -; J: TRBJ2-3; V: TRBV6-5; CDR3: ASSYGRSTDTQY
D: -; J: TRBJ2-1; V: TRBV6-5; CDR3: ASRGRATEQF
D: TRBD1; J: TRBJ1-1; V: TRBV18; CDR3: ASSRQGLSTEAF
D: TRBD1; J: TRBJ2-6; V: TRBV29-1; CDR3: SVRTGDSGANVLT
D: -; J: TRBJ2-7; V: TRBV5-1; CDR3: ASSLLGLNYEQY
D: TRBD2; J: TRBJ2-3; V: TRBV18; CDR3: ASSRTRGDTQY
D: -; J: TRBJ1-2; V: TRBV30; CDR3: AWSAVGESYT
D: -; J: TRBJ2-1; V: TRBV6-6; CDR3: ASSYFFLNEQF
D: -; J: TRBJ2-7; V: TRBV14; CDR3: ASSQTGRRALGAEQY
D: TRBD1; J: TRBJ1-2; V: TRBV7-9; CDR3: ASSSRGPNYGYT
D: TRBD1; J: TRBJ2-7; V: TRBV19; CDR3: ASSEGARNEQY
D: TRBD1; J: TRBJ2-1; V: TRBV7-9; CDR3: ASSRTGSTYNEQF
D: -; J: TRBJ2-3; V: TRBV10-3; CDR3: AISGETGSTDTQY
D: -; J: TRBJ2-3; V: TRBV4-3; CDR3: ASSQEGGNTDTQY
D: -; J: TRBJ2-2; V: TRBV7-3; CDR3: ASSLQSGAGELF
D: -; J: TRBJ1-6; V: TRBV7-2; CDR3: ASSLPPGRTAPLH
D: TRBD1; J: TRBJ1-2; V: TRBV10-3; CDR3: ATRTGGNDYGYT
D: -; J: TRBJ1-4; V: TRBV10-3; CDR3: AIKGGVGEKLF
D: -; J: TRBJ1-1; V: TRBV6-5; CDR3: ASRKQGNTEAF
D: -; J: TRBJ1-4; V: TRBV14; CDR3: ASSQAQRTNEKLF
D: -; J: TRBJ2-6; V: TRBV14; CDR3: ASSHHGQLSGANVLT
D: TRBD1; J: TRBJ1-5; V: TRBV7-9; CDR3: ASSHGDRAFNQPQH
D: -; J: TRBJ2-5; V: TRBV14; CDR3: ASSQLGDEETQY
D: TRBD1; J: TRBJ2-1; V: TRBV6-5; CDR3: ASSRDRGVYNEQF
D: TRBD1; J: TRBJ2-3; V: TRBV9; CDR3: ASSAGTVLTDTQY
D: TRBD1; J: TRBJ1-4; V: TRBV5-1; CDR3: ASSFSTGGSEKLF
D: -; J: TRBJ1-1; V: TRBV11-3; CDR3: ASSDGGGTEAF
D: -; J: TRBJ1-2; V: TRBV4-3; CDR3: ASSQATSDISFYGYT
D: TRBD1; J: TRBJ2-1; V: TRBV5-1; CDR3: ASSLAVAGGGNEQF
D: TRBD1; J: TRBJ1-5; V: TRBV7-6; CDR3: ASSLGTGINQPQH
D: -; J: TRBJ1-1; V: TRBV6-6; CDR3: AIGRQENTEAF
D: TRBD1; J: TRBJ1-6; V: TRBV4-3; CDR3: ARMDRQPSPLH
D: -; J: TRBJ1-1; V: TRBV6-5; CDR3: ASSYSLLADTEAF